Presented here are 7 T cell receptor beta chains from one specimen sequenced in a study of identifying expanded T cells in peripheral blood. Profiling relied on immunoSEQ multiplex PCR, and the TCRdb table lists in-frame clones only, not all of them. The table has roughly 130,000 clones, 86% seen once. Sequencing input: blood. The receptors come from a person between 18 and 75 years old in good health.

This chain links TRBV5-8 with TRBJ1-5; a possible D gene is TRBD1 (6 bases). The CDR3 sequence is 14 residues long. Germline V lookup: CDR1 SGHTS, CDR2 YDEGEE. V was clipped by 1 base and J by 5 bases, with 10 bases between them. In DNA, the CDR3 is TGTGCCAGCAGCTTGTACAGGGCCGATCAGCCCCAGCATTTT. Its translation: CASSLYRADQPQHF.

This chain joins TRBV10-1 and TRBJ2-6, with a weak D call TRBD1 (5 bases). V shed 0 bases and J shed 0 bases, with 12 bases lying between them. Germline V lookup: CDR1 WNHNN, CDR2 SYGVQD (reference sequence). CDR3 size: 18 residues. The CDR3 sequence: CASSESPGNPSGANVLTF. DNA for the CDR3: TGCGCCAGCAGTGAGTCGCCAGGGAACCCCTCTGGGGCCAACGTCCTGACTTTC.

This rearrangement joins TRBV7-2 to TRBJ2-1; the D is unclear. This CDR3 contains 13 residues. V was cut by 0 bases and J by 5 bases, with 5 bases left in between. In germline, CDR1 is SGHTA, CDR2 FQGNSA. CDR3 coding DNA: TGTGCCAGCAGCTTAGCCCCGGACAATGAGCAGTTCTTC. This gives the protein CASSLAPDNEQFF.

V gene TRBV6-4 combines with J gene TRBJ2-3; 8 positions match TRBD1. This CDR3 comprises 16 residues. Germline CDR1 is MRHNA and CDR2 is SNTAGT. Trimming cost V 2 bases and J 1 base; bases outside gene matches: 5. Written as DNA, the CDR3 is TGTGCCAGCAGTGACGACAGGGGATCGGGCACAGATACGCAGTATTTT. It translates to CASSDDRGSGTDTQYF.

The chain recombines TRBV11-1 with TRBJ1-4; D gene unclear. This CDR3 has 14 residues. Germline values: CDR1 SGHAT, CDR2 FQDESV (reference sequence). The germline V and J ends were trimmed by 3 bases and 7 bases, with 12 bases remaining between them. The CDR3 region is CASSLAPGSEKLFF. The CDR3 DNA follows: TGTGCCAGCAGCTTGGCTCCTGGGAGTGAAAAACTGTTTTTT.

This chain links TRBV5-1 with TRBJ2-5; 9 bases fit TRBD2. The CDR3 length is 15 residues. V dropped 4 bases and J dropped 5; count of bases not matched to a gene: 9. Germline V gives CDR1 SGHRS, CDR2 YFSETQ. In DNA form, the CDR3 reads TGCGCCAGCAGCACGGAGACTAGCGGTGGGGAGACCCAGTACTTC. This encodes CASSTETSGGETQYF.

The chain uses TRBV5-1 and TRBJ2-1; 10 bases fit TRBD1. The CDR3 is 17 amino acids. Germline CDR1 reads SGHRS; CDR2 reads YFSETQ. After removal of 4 bases from V and 4 bases from J, the junction contained 11 bases not matched to a gene. The CDR3 bases are TGCGCCAGCAGCACGGGCCCCGGGACAGGGGCGTACAATGAGCAGTTCTTC. This sequence encodes CASSTGPGTGAYNEQFF.